This T cell receptor (beta chain) was observed in a study of T cell changes during pregnancy in multiple sclerosis. Germline lookup yields CDR1 MRHNA and CDR2 SNTAGT. CDR3 length equals 16 residues. V trimming: 5 bases; J trimming: 6 bases; junction bases outside the gene matches: 11. Here immunoSEQ multiplex PCR was the method, and the copy in TCRdb shows in-frame clones only, minus some. This sample carries 35,000 or so clones, 88% of them seen once, and the ten largest clones take more than 1%. The receptor was derived from a female donor with multiple sclerosis, enrolled in a pregnancy study. The material sequenced was CD4+ T cells from peripheral blood mononuclear cells, taken before pregnancy. This sequence joins TRBV6-4 and TRBJ2-1; TRBD2 agrees at 9 bases. CDR3 coding DNA: TGTGCCAGCAGTCAATTAGCGGGGGCCGTCTCCAATGAGCAGTTCTTC. This encodes CASSQLAGAVSNEQFF.